These 22 T cell receptor beta chains were sequenced from one sample in a study of cytomegalovirus exposure and HLA in healthy donors. The primer mix had 60 Vbeta and 13 Jbeta primers. Libraries were prepared by immunoSEQ multiplex PCR; TCRdb keeps only in-frame clonotypes and omits some of them. The table lists approximately 45,000 clones. Sequencing was carried out using PBMCs. Receptors were obtained from a woman aged 40 to 50 in good health and CMV-seronegative.

Remarks on this clone: The same CDR3 can be traced to other DNA sequences in this sample. This chain joins TRBV20-1 and TRBJ2-7; D possibly corresponds to TRBD2 (6 bases). The CDR3 contains 11 residues. V shed 2 bases and J shed 6 bases, with 8 bases lying between them. Germline V gene sequence: CDR1 DFQATT, CDR2 SNEGSKA (reference sequence). The CDR3: CSARLASEQYF. CDR3 DNA sequence: TGCAGTGCTAGACTAGCGAGCGAGCAGTACTTC.

The chain joins TRBV30 to TRBJ2-5; tentative D call: TRBD2 (7 bases). CDR1 GTSNPN and CDR2 SVGIG come from the germline V gene (reference sequence). The CDR3 consists of 15 residues. V lost 4 bases and J 2 bases, leaving 17 bases between the germline ends. In nucleotides, the CDR3 is TGTGCCTGGACCTGGGGGGCGGGAGTACAAGAGACCCAGTACTTC. It encodes CAWTWGAGVQETQYF.

Turning to this clone: Within the sample, other DNA sequences also encode this same CDR3. The chain couples TRBV7-3 to TRBJ1-6; 7 bases map to TRBD1. Germline V gene lookup returns CDR1 SGHTA and CDR2 FQGTGA. The CDR3 covers 16 residues. Trimming at V came to 0 bases and at J to 5 bases, leaving 4 bases not matched to a gene. The CDR3 bases are TGTGCCAGCAGCTTAACAGGGGGCGTCGATAATTCACCCCTCCACTTT. As protein: CASSLTGGVDNSPLHF.

This rearrangement joins TRBV5-1 to TRBJ1-1; D might be TRBD1 (5 bases). The CDR3 sequence is 14 residues long. Deletions cut 2 bases from V and 4 bases from J, with 12 bases between. The germline gives CDR1 SGHRS, CDR2 YFSETQ. The CDR3 protein is CASSFQGISTEAFF. CDR3 sequence (DNA): TGCGCCAGCAGCTTCCAGGGAATTAGCACTGAAGCTTTCTTT.

The chain is built from TRBV20-1 and TRBJ1-2; D is uncertain. The CDR3 sequence is 11 residues long. V lost 7 bases, J lost 3 bases, and 9 bases lay in between. Germline lookup yields CDR1 DFQATT and CDR2 SNEGSKA (reference sequence). The CDR3 DNA reads as TGCAGTGTTGAGCTGTACTATGGCTACACCTTC. Amino acids: CSVELYYGYTF.

With regard to this clone: One junction end disagrees with the germline gene, perhaps due to a read error. The genes are TRBV18 and TRBJ2-3; D ambiguous. Germline V gives CDR1 KGHSH, CDR2 LQKENI. The CDR3 spans 12 residues. Here the CDR3 reads CASSPSTDKQYF. In nucleotides, the CDR3 is TGTGCCAGCTCACCCAGCACAGATAAGCAGTATTTT.

This chain joins TRBV5-1 and TRBJ2-3; 7 nucleotides agree with TRBD1. Germline CDR1 SGHRS, CDR2 YFSETQ. Losses at the gene ends were 4 bases for V and 3 bases for J; bases not matched to a gene: 11. This CDR3 contains 16 residues. The CDR3 protein is CASSPGQSVLTDTQYF. CDR3 nucleotide sequence: TGCGCCAGCAGCCCGGGACAGTCGGTGTTAACAGATACGCAGTATTTT. The whole variable domain, filled in from reference TRBV5-1 and TRBJ2-3, reads KAGVTQTPRYLIKTRGQQVTLSCSPISGHRSVSWYQQTPGQGLQFLFEYFSETQRNKGNFPGRFSGRQFSNSRSEMNVSTLELGDSALYLCASSPGQSVLTDTQYFGPGTRLTVL.

The chain couples TRBV5-1 to TRBJ2-5, with 10 bases matching TRBD2. Germline values: CDR1 SGHRS, CDR2 YFSETQ. The CDR3 runs to 14 residues. V gave up 4 bases and J gave up 5 bases; unmatched junction bases: 5. CDR3 loop: CASSLPTSGETQYF. The CDR3 nucleotides are TGCGCCAGCAGCCTCCCGACTAGCGGGGAGACCCAGTACTTC.

The rearrangement uses TRBV5-1 and TRBJ2-5, with 12 positions matching TRBD1. Germline values: CDR1 SGHRS, CDR2 YFSETQ. The CDR3 has 18 residues. Trimming at V came to 4 bases and at J to 2 bases, leaving 12 bases not matched to a gene. CDR3: CASSPGTGGGGFQETQYF. The CDR3 nucleotides are TGCGCCAGCAGCCCCGGGACAGGGGGCGGAGGATTTCAAGAGACCCAGTACTTC.

The genes are TRBV30 and TRBJ2-3; TRBD1 matches at 9 bases. Germline lookup yields CDR1 GTSNPN and CDR2 SVGIG (reference sequence). Losses at the gene ends were 4 bases for V and 1 base for J; bases not matched to a gene: 6. The CDR3 consists of 15 residues. The CDR3 loop is CAWISGTGRTDTQYF. Here the CDR3 DNA reads TGTGCCTGGATATCCGGGACAGGGCGCACAGATACGCAGTATTTT.

The V call is TRBV4-2, the J call TRBJ1-4; D is perhaps TRBD1 (5 bases). Trimming left V 0 bases short and J 1 base short, with 9 bases between. Looked up from germline, CDR1 is LGHNA and CDR2 is YNFKEQ. The CDR3 length is 16 residues. CDR3 bases: TGTGCCAGCAGCCAAGATGGTAGGGGAACTAATGAAAAACTGTTTTTT. As protein: CASSQDGRGTNEKLFF.

As regards this clone: Sequence at one end of the junction differs from germline and may be a read error. The V call is TRBV18, the J call TRBJ2-5; D might be TRBD2 (6 bases). Looked up from germline, CDR1 is KGHSH and CDR2 is LQKENI. The CDR3 runs to 17 residues. The DNA of the CDR3 is TGTGCCAGCTCACCACCTTATGAAGAGACTAGAGAGGAGAACCAGTACTTC. Its protein product is CASSPPYEETREENQYF.

The V gene is TRBV14, the J gene TRBJ2-7; tentatively, D is TRBD2 (6 bases). There are 14 residues in the CDR3. From germline, CDR1 is SGHDN and CDR2 FVKESK. V was cut by 0 bases and J by 6 bases, with 12 bases left in between. CDR3 in amino acids: CASSQDGGGFEQYF. The CDR3 coding sequence is TGTGCCAGCAGCCAAGATGGCGGAGGGTTCGAGCAGTACTTC.

The gene calls are TRBV18 and TRBJ2-7; TRBD1 is a possible D gene (6 bases). CDR1 is KGHSH and CDR2 is LQKENI in the germline V gene. V was shortened by 3 bases and J by 2 bases, with 11 bases between the two germline ends. The CDR3 totals 14 residues. As DNA, the CDR3 is TGTGCCAGCTCACCGTCACAGGGAACCTACGAGCAGTACTTC. This gives the protein CASSPSQGTYEQYF.

The V and J genes are TRBV6-6 and TRBJ1-4; TRBD1 matches 9 bases. Unmatched junction bases numbered 1, after V lost 4 bases and J lost 7 bases. Per germline, CDR1 MNHNY and CDR2 SVGAGI (reference sequence). This CDR3 comprises 13 residues. CDR3: CASSLDRGEKLFF. DNA of the CDR3: TGTGCCAGCAGTTTGGACAGGGGTGAAAAACTGTTTTTT.

V and J are TRBV13 and TRBJ2-7; 12 bases match TRBD2. Germline V gene lookup returns CDR1 PRHDT and CDR2 FYEKMQ (reference sequence). This CDR3 has 16 residues. With 5 bases clipped from V and 2 bases from J, the junction kept 7 bases outside the gene matches. This CDR3 reads CASSPRLAGAAYEQYF. The CDR3 DNA reads TGTGCCAGCAGCCCTCGACTAGCGGGGGCCGCCTACGAGCAGTACTTC.

The V call is TRBV11-2, the J call TRBJ1-1, with 9 bases lining up with TRBD1. J gave up 4 bases and V 4 bases, and 4 bases lay outside the gene matches. The CDR3 contains 14 residues. Germline V gene data show CDR1 as SGHAT and CDR2 as FQNNGV. The CDR3 sequence: CASSYKTGGTEAFF. The CDR3 DNA is TGTGCCAGCAGCTATAAGACAGGGGGCACTGAAGCTTTCTTT.

The CDR3: CASSGTGFNSPLHF. The CDR3 nucleotides read TGTGCCAGTAGTGGGACAGGGTTCAATTCACCCCTCCACTTT. The V and J genes are TRBV19 and TRBJ1-6; TRBD1 matches at 9 bases. Germline V gene data show CDR1 as LNHDA and CDR2 as SQIVND (reference sequence). The CDR3 has 14 residues. V shed 5 bases, J shed 7 bases, and the junction held 3 bases outside the gene matches.

V is TRBV19 and J is TRBJ2-3, with TRBD1 matching over 7 bases. The germline V gene encodes CDR1 LNHDA and CDR2 SQIVND (reference sequence). The CDR3 runs 15 residues. J lost 3 bases, V lost 6 bases, and 9 bases had no gene match. The CDR3 nucleotides read TGTGCCAGTAGGGCCGGGGACAGAGAGACAGATACGCAGTATTTT. This encodes CASRAGDRETDTQYF.

V is TRBV18 and J is TRBJ2-1; D possibly corresponds to TRBD2 (5 bases). This CDR3 has 17 amino acids. V was cut by 0 bases and J by 0 bases, with 12 bases left in between. From germline, CDR1 is KGHSH and CDR2 LQKENI. Here the CDR3 DNA reads TGTGCCAGCTCACCACCTTCGCGGGTGAGCTCCTACAATGAGCAGTTCTTC. Translated, it gives CASSPPSRVSSYNEQFF.

This sequence joins TRBV2 and TRBJ1-5; TRBD1 might be the D (5 bases). The V end lost 6 bases, the J end lost 4 bases, and 13 bases lay between the germline ends. The V gene's germline CDR1 is SNHLY and CDR2 FYNNEI. There are 14 residues in the CDR3. CDR3 loop: CASRFRAVNQPQHF. The DNA for the CDR3 is TGTGCCAGCAGATTCAGGGCGGTAAATCAGCCCCAGCATTTT.

V and J are TRBV20-1 and TRBJ2-3; TRBD1 matches at 7 bases. In germline, CDR1 is DFQATT, CDR2 SNEGSKA (reference sequence). The CDR3 has 11 residues. V was clipped by 6 bases and J by 5 bases; unmatched bases: 2. The CDR3 reads CSARQGDTQYF. In nucleotides, the CDR3 is TGCAGTGCACGACAGGGAGATACGCAGTATTTT.